A single sample gave rise to the 28 T cell receptor beta chains below, sequenced in a study of cytomegalovirus exposure and HLA in healthy donors. PCR involved 60 Vbeta and 13 Jbeta primers. The data were produced by immunoSEQ multiplex PCR, yet TCRdb's version contains in-frame clones alone and is incomplete. The sample records 170,000 or so clones, approximately 84% being singletons. Material for sequencing was PBMCs. Receptors originate from a woman aged 45-65 years in good health and CMV-seropositive.

The chain combines TRBV5-5 with TRBJ2-1; D not resolved. The CDR3 covers 15 residues. V lost 0 bases to trimming and J lost 0 bases, with 7 bases between them. Germline V CDR1 and CDR2: SGHKS, YYEKEE (reference sequence). The CDR3 loop is CASSLAYSSYNEQFF. DNA for the CDR3: TGTGCCAGCAGCTTGGCTTATAGCTCCTACAATGAGCAGTTCTTC.

The gene calls are TRBV4-1 and TRBJ2-7; 8 nucleotides match TRBD1. Germline values: CDR1 MGHRA, CDR2 YSYEKL. The CDR3 extends over 16 amino acids. After removal of 1 base from V and 4 bases from J, the junction contained 9 bases not matched to a gene. The CDR3 protein is CASSQGPGQGAYEQYF. Here the CDR3 DNA reads TGCGCCAGCAGCCAAGGACCCGGGCAGGGGGCTTACGAGCAGTACTTC.

The chain recombines TRBV9 with TRBJ1-1; 9 nucleotides agree with TRBD1. The junction had 4 bases not matched to a gene; V was cut back by 4 bases and J by 3 bases. Germline V gives CDR1 SGDLS, CDR2 YYNGEE. The CDR3 is made up of 14 amino acids. CDR3 sequence: CASSPGTGHTEAFF. The DNA of the CDR3 is TGTGCCAGCAGCCCCGGGACAGGGCACACTGAAGCTTTCTTT.

This clone was found a few times. CDR3 nucleotides: TGTGCCAGCAGCCGGGACAGAACTAACTATGGCTACACCTTC. Its translation: CASSRDRTNYGYTF. The chain is built from TRBV7-2 and TRBJ1-2; 7 nucleotides agree with TRBD1. With 5 bases clipped from V and 0 bases from J, the junction kept 3 bases outside the gene matches. Germline V CDR1 and CDR2: SGHTA, FQGNSA. The CDR3 loop spans 14 amino acids.

The chain recombines TRBV30 with TRBJ1-4; no reliable D call. Trimming stripped 3 bases from V and 8 bases from J, with 13 bases between. Germline CDR1 reads GTSNPN; CDR2 reads SVGIG (reference sequence). There are 13 residues in the CDR3. CDR3 sequence (DNA): TGTGCCTGGAGAGACCTCGGGATCGAAAAACTGTTTTTT. Its translation is CAWRDLGIEKLFF.

This chain uses TRBV27 with TRBJ2-5; tentative D call: TRBD2 (6 bases). The last part of the DNA fits TRBJ2-7 better; the J call may be wrong. This CDR3 has 15 residues. Germline V CDR1 and CDR2: MNHEY, SMNVEV (reference sequence). CDR3 sequence reads: CASRVKGGHSYEQYF. CDR3 DNA: TGTGCCAGCAGGGTAAAGGGAGGACACTCCTACGAGCAGTACTTC.

As to this clone: This same CDR3 is encoded by further DNA sequences in the sample. The rearrangement links TRBV2 to TRBJ2-3, with D perhaps TRBD2 (6 bases). The CDR3 sequence is 14 residues long. The V gene lost 8 bases and the J gene lost 2 bases, with 14 bases spanning the gap. CDR1 is SNHLY and CDR2 is FYNNEI in the germline V gene. CDR3 protein: CASLRGLHTDTQYF. CDR3 nucleotides: TGTGCCAGCCTACGGGGACTCCACACAGATACGCAGTATTTT.

There are a few counts of this clone. V usage is TRBV27 and J usage is TRBJ1-1, with D maybe TRBD1 (5 bases). CDR1 is MNHEY and CDR2 is SMNVEV in the germline V gene (reference sequence). The CDR3 is 14 amino acids. V was trimmed by 7 bases and J by 5 bases, leaving 17 bases between them. The CDR3 reads CASKSELGGTEAFF. The CDR3, as DNA: TGTGCCAGCAAGTCGGAACTCGGGGGTACTGAAGCTTTCTTT.

This clone came up once. The gene calls are TRBV6-1 and TRBJ2-5; D gene unclear. Trimming left V 3 bases short and J 7 bases short, with 12 bases between. Germline V gene sequence: CDR1 MNHNS, CDR2 SASEGT. This CDR3 spans 13 amino acids. The CDR3 DNA follows: TGTGCCAGCAGTGACGAGGTCCTATGGACCCAGTACTTC. Its protein is CASSDEVLWTQYF.

The chain carries TRBV19 and TRBJ1-5, with 7 bases identical to TRBD1. The CDR3 covers 14 residues. J was trimmed by 9 bases and V by 4 bases; bases with no gene match: 9. In germline, CDR1 is LNHDA, CDR2 SQIVND (reference sequence). Here the CDR3 reads CASSTGQDIGPQHF. DNA of the CDR3: TGTGCCAGTAGTACCGGACAGGACATTGGGCCCCAGCATTTT. Variable domain in full (rest from reference TRBV19 and TRBJ1-5): DGGITQSPKYLFRKEGQNVTLSCEQNLNHDAMYWYRQDPGQGLRLIYYSQIVNDFQKGDIAEGYSVSREKKESFPLTVTSAQKNPTAFYLCASSTGQDIGPQHFGDGTRLSIL.

The V and J genes are TRBV19 and TRBJ2-2; D possibly corresponds to TRBD2 (6 bases). The germline V gene has CDR1 LNHDA and CDR2 SQIVND (reference sequence). V dropped 9 bases and J dropped 1 base, with 12 bases sitting between them. This CDR3 comprises 14 residues. The DNA of the CDR3 is TGTGCCAGCTTAGCGGCGGGGAACACCGGGGAGCTGTTTTTT. Amino acids: CASLAAGNTGELFF.

The V and J genes are TRBV5-4 and TRBJ2-3, with 8 bases fitting TRBD1. V gave up 0 bases and J gave up 1 base; unmatched junction bases: 4. The CDR3 runs to 16 residues. Germline values: CDR1 SGHNT, CDR2 YYREEE (reference sequence). DNA of the CDR3: TGTGCCAGCAGCTTGGGAGGACAGGGTGGCACAGATACGCAGTATTTT. Its protein product is CASSLGGQGGTDTQYF.

Notes on this clone: Mismatch with germline at one junction end may stem from a read error. The chain joins TRBV7-2 to TRBJ2-1; 12 nucleotides line up with TRBD2. CDR1 is SGHTA, CDR2 FQGNSA, per germline. The CDR3 runs to 13 residues. CDR3 sequence: CASSLGLAGISVF. As DNA, the CDR3 is TGTGCCAGCAGCCTCGGACTAGCGGGAATATCGGTCTTC.

This clone showed up just once. The chain joins TRBV27 to TRBJ2-7; the match to TRBD2 covers 11 bases. V lost 8 bases, J lost 5 bases, and 8 bases stayed unmatched. CDR1 and CDR2 from the germline V gene are MNHEY and SMNVEV (reference sequence). The CDR3 runs 14 residues. The CDR3 DNA is TGTGCCAGCGGGTTTCTAGCGGGGGGCCACGAGCAGTACTTC. Protein product: CASGFLAGGHEQYF.

This chain links TRBV11-3 with TRBJ1-2; 8 bases match TRBD1. The ends lost 5 bases at V and 3 bases at J; junction bases unmatched: 5. Germline V CDR1 and CDR2: SGHNT, YENEEA. The CDR3 is 14 amino acids. CDR3 nucleotides: TGTGCCAGCAGCCTGGACAGGGATGACTATGGCTACACCTTC. Translation: CASSLDRDDYGYTF.

This sequence joins TRBV19 and TRBJ1-1; unclear D gene. This CDR3 is 15 amino acids long. The V gene's germline CDR1 is LNHDA and CDR2 SQIVND (reference sequence). Deletions cut 3 bases from V and 6 bases from J, with 17 bases between. The CDR3 DNA reads as TGTGCCAGTAGTATTGCGGGAATTTTTGGGGCTGAAGCTTTCTTT. Its protein is CASSIAGIFGAEAFF.

J is TRBJ1-5 and V is TRBV27, with D unresolved. Germline V gives CDR1 MNHEY, CDR2 SMNVEV (reference sequence). The length of the CDR3 is 14 residues. Trimming took off 2 bases at V and 4 bases at J, with 9 bases between the two ends. CDR3 amino acids: CASSLTSANQPQHF. The CDR3 bases are TGTGCCAGCAGTTTAACAAGCGCAAATCAGCCCCAGCATTTT.

The chain uses TRBV29-1 and TRBJ2-3; TRBD2 agrees at 13 bases. J was trimmed by 2 bases and V by 5 bases; bases with no gene match: 7. There are 16 residues in the CDR3. Looked up from germline, CDR1 is SQVTM and CDR2 is ANQGSEA. The CDR3 region has the DNA TGCAGCGTTTCTATGGGACTAGCGGGGAACACAGATACGCAGTATTTT. Amino acids: CSVSMGLAGNTDTQYF.

This clone occurred a few times. The V gene is TRBV5-4, the J gene TRBJ2-3, with D perhaps TRBD1 (6 bases). The CDR3 length is 15 residues. V was cut by 4 bases and J by 2 bases, with 14 bases left in between. CDR1 is SGHNT and CDR2 is YYREEE in the germline V gene (reference sequence). The CDR3 loop reads CASSNPTGATDTQYF. DNA for the CDR3: TGTGCCAGCAGCAACCCGACAGGAGCCACAGATACGCAGTATTTT.

This chain links TRBV5-1 with TRBJ2-2, with 10 bases fitting TRBD1. With V trimmed by 4 bases and J by 2 bases, 2 bases remained unmatched. The CDR3 has 15 residues. Germline lookup yields CDR1 SGHRS and CDR2 YFSETQ. This chain's CDR3 is CASSRDRGNTGELFF. The CDR3 coding sequence is TGCGCCAGCAGCAGGGACAGGGGAAACACCGGGGAGCTGTTTTTT.

J is TRBJ2-1 and V is TRBV5-5; 11 bases are a match to TRBD2. CDR3 length: 15 amino acids. V lost 4 bases to trimming and J lost 4 bases; unmatched junction nucleotides: 4. CDR1 and CDR2 from the germline V gene are SGHKS and YYEKEE (reference sequence). DNA for the CDR3: TGTGCCAGCAGCCAACTAGCGGGGGAGTACAATGAGCAGTTCTTC. Amino acid sequence: CASSQLAGEYNEQFF.

This chain joins TRBV6-5 and TRBJ2-7; D is unresolved. The CDR3 loop spans 12 amino acids. Per the germline V gene, CDR1 is MNHEY and CDR2 is SVGAGI. V was shortened by 5 bases and J by 0 bases, with 5 bases between the two germline ends. The CDR3 loop reads CASSGLSYEQYF. CDR3 coding DNA: TGTGCCAGCAGTGGCCTCTCCTACGAGCAGTACTTC.

This clone has a single count. The rearrangement uses TRBV7-2 and TRBJ1-1, with D perhaps TRBD1 (5 bases). The CDR3 runs 16 residues. V lost 1 base and J 4 bases, leaving 16 bases between the germline ends. Looked up from germline, CDR1 is SGHTA and CDR2 is FQGNSA. The DNA of the CDR3 is TGTGCCAGCAGCTTAGAGGTGGGGCCCTTAGGCACTGAAGCTTTCTTT. As protein: CASSLEVGPLGTEAFF.

The chain is built from TRBV7-2 and TRBJ1-1; a weak D match, TRBD1 (5 bases). V was cut by 5 bases and J by 0 bases, with 10 bases left in between. The germline V gene has CDR1 SGHTA and CDR2 FQGNSA. The CDR3 is 14 residues long. In nucleotides, the CDR3 is TGTGCCAGCAGCCGGGGGACTCTGAACACTGAAGCTTTCTTT. Residues: CASSRGTLNTEAFF.

The chain couples TRBV5-1 to TRBJ1-1; 9 bases align to TRBD1. Germline V gene sequence: CDR1 SGHRS, CDR2 YFSETQ. Germline trimming cut 4 bases from V and 6 bases from J; bases unmatched to any gene: 10. This CDR3 contains 15 residues. The CDR3 DNA reads as TGCGCCAGCAGCCTGGGACAGGGTGGTTGGGCTGAAGCTTTCTTT. It translates to CASSLGQGGWAEAFF.

This clone appeared a few times. The chain uses TRBV19 and TRBJ1-1; TRBD1 is a possible D gene (6 bases). CDR3 length equals 13 residues. CDR1 LNHDA and CDR2 SQIVND come from the germline V gene (reference sequence). V lost 9 bases, J lost 0 bases, and 11 bases lay in between. Here the CDR3 DNA reads TGTGCCAGCGGACAGACCATGAACACTGAAGCTTTCTTT. It yields the protein CASGQTMNTEAFF.

This chain joins TRBV18 and TRBJ2-7; 11 bases match TRBD2. The V and J ends lost 4 bases and 2 bases, in that order; junction bases with no gene match: 4. CDR1 and CDR2 (germline): KGHSH, LQKENI. The CDR3 length is 15 residues. The CDR3 loop is CASSLGLAETYEQYF. Here the CDR3 DNA reads TGTGCCAGCTCACTGGGACTAGCGGAGACCTACGAGCAGTACTTC.

This clone was seen only once. The V gene is TRBV6-6, the J gene TRBJ2-5; 14 bases agree with TRBD2. Judging by the DNA end, TRBJ2-7 fits better; the J call may be wrong. This CDR3 is built from 14 residues. Per the germline V gene, CDR1 is MNHNY and CDR2 is SVGAGI (reference sequence). DNA of the CDR3: TGTGCCAGCAGTCCGGGACTAGCGGGAGACGAGCAGTACTTC. This sequence encodes CASSPGLAGDEQYF.